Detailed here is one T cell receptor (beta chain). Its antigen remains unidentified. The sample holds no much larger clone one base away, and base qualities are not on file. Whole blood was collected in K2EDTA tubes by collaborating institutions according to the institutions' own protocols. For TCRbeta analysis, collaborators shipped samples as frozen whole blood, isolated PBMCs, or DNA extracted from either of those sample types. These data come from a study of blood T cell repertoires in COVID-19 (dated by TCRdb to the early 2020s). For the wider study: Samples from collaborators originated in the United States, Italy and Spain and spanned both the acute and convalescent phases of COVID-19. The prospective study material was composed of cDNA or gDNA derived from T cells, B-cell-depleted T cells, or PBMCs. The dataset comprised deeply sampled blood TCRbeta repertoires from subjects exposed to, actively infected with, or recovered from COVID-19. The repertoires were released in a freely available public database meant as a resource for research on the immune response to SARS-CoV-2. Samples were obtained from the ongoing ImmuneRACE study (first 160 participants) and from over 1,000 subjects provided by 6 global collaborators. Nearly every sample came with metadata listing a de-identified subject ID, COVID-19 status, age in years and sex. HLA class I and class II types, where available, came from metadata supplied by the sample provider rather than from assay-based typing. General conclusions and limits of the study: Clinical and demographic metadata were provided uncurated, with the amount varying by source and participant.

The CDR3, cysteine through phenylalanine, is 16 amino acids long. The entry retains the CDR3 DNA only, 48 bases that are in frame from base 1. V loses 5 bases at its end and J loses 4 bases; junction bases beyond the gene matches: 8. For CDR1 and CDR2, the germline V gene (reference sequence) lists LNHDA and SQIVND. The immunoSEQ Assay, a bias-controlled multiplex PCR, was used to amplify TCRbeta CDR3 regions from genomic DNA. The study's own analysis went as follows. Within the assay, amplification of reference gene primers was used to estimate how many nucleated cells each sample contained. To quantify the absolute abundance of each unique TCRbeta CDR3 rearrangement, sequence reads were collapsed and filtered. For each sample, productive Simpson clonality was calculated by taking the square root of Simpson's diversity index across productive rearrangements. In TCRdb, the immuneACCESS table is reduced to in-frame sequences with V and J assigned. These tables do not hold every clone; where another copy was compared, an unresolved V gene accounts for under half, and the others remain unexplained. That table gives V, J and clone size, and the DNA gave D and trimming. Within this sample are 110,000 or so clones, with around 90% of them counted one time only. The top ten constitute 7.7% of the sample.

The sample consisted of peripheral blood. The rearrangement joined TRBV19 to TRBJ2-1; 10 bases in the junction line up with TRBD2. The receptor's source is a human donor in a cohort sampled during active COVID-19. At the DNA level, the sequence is TGTGCCAGTAGTTTTATAGCGGGAGGTTTATACAATGAGCAGTTCTTC. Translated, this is CASSFIAGGLYNEQFF.